This T cell receptor beta chain is drawn from a study of Graves' ophthalmopathy and Graves' hyperthyroidism. Transcripts of RNA were the source for amplifying TCR beta CDR3 regions. HTBI-primed RT-PCR formed the first round, and a multiplex PCR formed the second. In TCRdb, the multiplex PCR reads were re-called with MiXCR into one record per CDR3 protein. The sample includes about 220,000 distinct CDR3 sequences, around a fifth of them seen just once. There are many counts of this clonotype. Antigen unknown. Findings and caveats of the study: Between ophthalmopathy and stable hyperthyroidism, a 13-signature model drew a separation with nearly 90% sensitivity and roughly 78% specificity. Among expanded thyroid clonotypes above 0.001 frequency, most also occurred in blood.

The J segment lost 0 bases and the V segment lost 9 bases, leaving 5 bases of the junction unmatched. The V gene's germline CDR1 is MDHEN and CDR2 SYDVKM. The CDR3 is 13 residues long. Pregnancy or lactation, uncontrolled infections and other autoimmune diseases were grounds for excluding patients. PBMCs were isolated by Ficoll-Paque density gradient centrifugation, using roughly 11 ml of fresh peripheral blood as the starting material. This TCR came from a woman aged 45-65 years with Graves' ophthalmopathy. This chain uses TRBV28 with TRBJ2-7; 7 bases are shared with TRBD1. Sample: peripheral blood. The CDR3 loop reads CASGDRGSYEQYF. The CDR3 DNA is TGTGCCAGTGGGGACAGAGGCTCCTACGAGCAGTACTTC.